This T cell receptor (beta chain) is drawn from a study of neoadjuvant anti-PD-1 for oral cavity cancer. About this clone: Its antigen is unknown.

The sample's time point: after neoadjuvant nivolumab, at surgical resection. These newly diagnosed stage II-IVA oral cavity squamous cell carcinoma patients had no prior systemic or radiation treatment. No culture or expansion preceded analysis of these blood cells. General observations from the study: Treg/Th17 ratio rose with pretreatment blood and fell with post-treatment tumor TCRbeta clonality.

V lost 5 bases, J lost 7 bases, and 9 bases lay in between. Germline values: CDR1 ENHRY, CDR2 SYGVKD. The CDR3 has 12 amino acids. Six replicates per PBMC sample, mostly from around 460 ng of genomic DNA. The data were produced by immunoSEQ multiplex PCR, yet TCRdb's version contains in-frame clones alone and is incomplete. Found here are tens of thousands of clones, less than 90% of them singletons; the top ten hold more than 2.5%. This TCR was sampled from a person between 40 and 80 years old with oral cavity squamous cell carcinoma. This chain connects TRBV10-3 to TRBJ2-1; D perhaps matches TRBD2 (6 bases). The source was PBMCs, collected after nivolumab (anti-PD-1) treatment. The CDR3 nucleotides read TGTGCCATCAGTTGGAGCGGGAATGAGCAGTTCTTC. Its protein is CAISWSGNEQFF.